The rows below give T cell receptor beta chains drawn from one sample of a study of blood T cell repertoires in COVID-19. The data were produced by immunoSEQ multiplex PCR, yet TCRdb's version contains in-frame clones alone and is incomplete. The sample comprises some 160,000 clones, around 81% of which are singletons, and 5% rests with the top ten. The sample comprised peripheral blood. All receptors derive from a woman between 45 and 60 years old with acute or convalescent COVID-19. CDR3s include the opening cysteine and the closing phenylalanine or tryptophan. Fields, in order: V gene, clone size, J gene, D gene, CDR3 protein, CDR3 DNA. The D gene is left open where the match is weak. Clone size is given for some rows only: seen once, a few or many times, or a class if the clone is expanded.

TRBV7-2	NA	TRBJ2-5	NA	CASSHVGAETQYF	TGTGCCAGCAGCCACGTAGGGGCAGAGACCCAGTACTTC
TRBV5-1	NA	TRBJ1-6	NA	CASTQGSWDSPLHF	TGCGCCAGTACCCAGGGTTCTTGGGATTCACCCCTCCACTTT
TRBV7-2	NA	TRBJ1-4	NA	CASSLVTGGGLRKLFF	TGTGCCAGCAGCTTAGTCACAGGTGGTGGTTTGAGGAAACTGTTTTTT
TRBV5-1	NA	TRBJ2-5	TRBD2	CASSPGALAGMYQETQYF	TGCGCCAGCAGCCCGGGAGCACTAGCGGGGATGTACCAAGAGACCCAGTACTTC
TRBV6-5	NA	TRBJ1-2	NA	CASSLSGTNGYTF	TGTGCCAGCAGCCTGTCCGGGACAAATGGCTACACCTTC
TRBV5-1	NA	TRBJ1-2	NA	CASSFGGSGGYTF	TGCGCCAGCAGCTTTGGGGGGAGTGGCGGCTACACCTTC
TRBV10-3	NA	TRBJ2-3	NA	CALRRGTTDTQYF	TGTGCCCTCCGCCGGGGAACCACAGATACGCAGTATTTT
TRBV19	NA	TRBJ2-1	NA	CASSIGRDNEQFF	TGTGCCAGTAGTATAGGACGGGACAATGAGCAGTTCTTC
TRBV7-9	many	TRBJ2-2	NA	CASSSPVIGGYTGELFF	TGTGCCAGCAGCTCACCGGTCATAGGGGGATACACCGGGGAGCTGTTTTTT
TRBV5-1	once	TRBJ1-5	TRBD1	CASSLGQGVGQPQHF	TGCGCCAGCAGCTTAGGACAGGGGGTTGGTCAGCCCCAGCATTTT
TRBV7-9	NA	TRBJ1-2	TRBD1	CASSDRDREQDGYTF	TGTGCCAGCAGCGATCGGGACAGGGAGCAGGATGGCTACACCTTC
TRBV12-3/TRBV12-4	NA	TRBJ1-6	NA	CASTRGGFTLHF	TGTGCCAGCACCCGGGGTGGCTTCACCCTCCACTTT
TRBV7-2	NA	TRBJ1-4	NA	CASSLDPGVEKLFF	TGTGCCAGCAGCTTAGACCCCGGGGTAGAAAAACTGTTTTTT
TRBV18	NA	TRBJ2-7	NA	CASSLSYEQYF	TGTGCCAGCTCCCTCTCCTACGAGCAGTACTTC
TRBV27	NA	TRBJ1-2	TRBD1	CASGDRGRYGYTF	TGTGCCAGCGGGGACAGGGGGCGTTATGGCTACACCTTC